Presented here are 19 T cell receptor beta chains from one specimen sequenced in a study of beta chain features in type 1 diabetes. As every portion of the isolated RNA was reverse transcribed, the sequencing read expressed TCRB transcripts. Data came from immunoSEQ multiplex PCR; TCRdb stores just in-frame clones and leaves some out. Of some 330,000 clones in the sample, roughly 9.6% were seen once. The material sequenced was naive CD4+ T cells from blood. These receptors all come from a woman between 25 and 40 years old in good health.

V is TRBV10-2 and J is TRBJ2-7; the match to TRBD2 covers 13 bases. The V segment lost 3 bases and the J segment 4 bases; nucleotides outside the gene matches: 3. The CDR3 is made up of 15 amino acids. Germline V gene lookup returns CDR1 WSHSY and CDR2 SAAADI. DNA for the CDR3: TGCGCCAGCAGTGATGGACTAGCGGGAGTATACGAGCAGTACTTC. This gives the protein CASSDGLAGVYEQYF.

The genes are TRBV27 and TRBJ1-2; D not certain. Germline V gives CDR1 MNHEY, CDR2 SMNVEV (reference sequence). This CDR3 region has 15 residues. The V and J ends lost 5 bases and 2 bases respectively, with 15 bases between them. This chain's CDR3 is CASSPRYTANYGYTF. The CDR3 DNA reads TGTGCCAGCAGTCCCCGATACACAGCAAACTATGGCTACACCTTC.

The sample holds a few counts of this clone. The chain uses TRBV6-5 and TRBJ2-6; unclear D gene. CDR1 and CDR2 from the germline V gene are MNHEY and SVGAGI. The CDR3 runs 13 residues. Trimming cost V 6 bases and J 4 bases, with 7 bases left between them. CDR3: CASRFLGANVLTF. The CDR3 DNA follows: TGTGCCAGCAGGTTTTTAGGGGCCAACGTCCTGACTTTC.

The table lists this clone with a few counts. V usage is TRBV5-4 and J usage is TRBJ2-1; 9 positions match TRBD2. Germline V gene sequence: CDR1 SGHNT, CDR2 YYREEE (reference sequence). The CDR3 has 16 residues. V shed 0 bases and J 4 bases; nucleotides not matched to a gene: 5. CDR3 nucleotides: TGTGCCAGCAGCTTGGATCTTACTAGCGGGTACAATGAGCAGTTCTTC. It is translated as CASSLDLTSGYNEQFF.

The chain has TRBV5-6 and TRBJ2-7; no definite D call. Looked up from germline, CDR1 is SGHDT and CDR2 is YYEEEE. V lost 3 bases and J 5 bases, leaving 9 bases between the germline ends. CDR3 length equals 12 residues. CDR3 sequence (DNA): TGTGCCAGCAGCTCTACGCGCCACGAGCAGTACTTC. It is translated as CASSSTRHEQYF.

This clone was seen a few times. V is TRBV7-2 and J is TRBJ2-5; 9 bases match TRBD2. CDR3 size: 17 residues. Germline trimming cut 0 bases from V and 4 bases from J; bases unmatched to any gene: 9. Germline CDR1 and CDR2: SGHTA and FQGNSA. CDR3 in amino acids: CASSLAPSGNPSETQYF. The CDR3 DNA is TGTGCCAGCAGCTTAGCACCTAGCGGGAACCCCTCAGAGACCCAGTACTTC.

The rearrangement uses TRBV6-6 and TRBJ2-3; 8 bases map to TRBD1. There are 15 residues in the CDR3. Germline V gene data show CDR1 as MNHNY and CDR2 as SVGAGI (reference sequence). V shed 2 bases and J 10 bases; nucleotides not matched to a gene: 11. DNA for the CDR3: TGTGCCAGCAGTTACGGTCAGGGGGCCCATTTTGCGCAGTATTTT. Its protein product is CASSYGQGAHFAQYF.

This clone was seen more than once but under ten times. The chain carries TRBV30 and TRBJ1-1, with a tentative D call TRBD1 (5 bases). V lost 3 bases and J 3 bases, leaving 11 bases between the germline ends. Germline V gene data show CDR1 as GTSNPN and CDR2 as SVGIG (reference sequence). The CDR3 has 13 residues. The DNA of the CDR3 is TGTGCCTGGAGGCGACAGACTTACACTGAAGCTTTCTTT. Its protein product is CAWRRQTYTEAFF.

The rearrangement links TRBV6-5 to TRBJ2-7; 10 bases are shared with TRBD2. Trimming took 0 bases from V and 3 from J; bases not matched to a gene: 2. CDR3 length equals 15 residues. The germline CDR1 and CDR2 sequences are MNHEY and SVGAGI. CDR3 sequence (DNA): TGTGCCAGCAGTTACTCTAGCGGGAGGTTCTACGAGCAGTACTTC. This translates into CASSYSSGRFYEQYF.

This clone was observed a few times. The J gene is TRBJ2-5, the V gene TRBV5-1; 10 bases agree with TRBD2. The CDR3 length is 16 residues. Germline values: CDR1 SGHRS, CDR2 YFSETQ. Trimming cost V 0 bases and J 0 bases; bases outside gene matches: 2. CDR3 sequence: CASSLGAGGYQETQYF. The CDR3, as DNA: TGCGCCAGCAGCTTGGGAGCGGGAGGGTACCAAGAGACCCAGTACTTC.

The chain has TRBV2 and TRBJ2-1; D is ambiguous. The CDR3 runs 15 residues. In germline, CDR1 is SNHLY, CDR2 FYNNEI. Trimming left V 1 base short and J 6 bases short, with 13 bases between. The CDR3, as DNA: TGTGCCAGCAGTGAAGAGGTCACGGCAGGCAATGAGCAGTTCTTC. Protein product: CASSEEVTAGNEQFF.

This clone was detected only a few times. V and J are TRBV5-5 and TRBJ2-3; 8 bases map to TRBD2. Germline assignment: CDR1 SGHKS and CDR2 YYEKEE (reference sequence). The J segment lost 2 bases and the V segment lost 3 bases, leaving 11 bases of the junction unmatched. The CDR3 is 17 amino acids. In nucleotides, the CDR3 is TGTGCCAGCAGCTCCAACCGCGGGAGGCTCCTCACAGATACGCAGTATTTT. Its protein is CASSSNRGRLLTDTQYF.

This clone has more than one count but fewer than ten. The chain employs TRBV19 and TRBJ2-1, with 7 bases fitting TRBD1. V was pared by 1 base and J by 4 bases, with 7 bases of the junction left unmatched. CDR3 length: 16 residues. The germline CDR1 and CDR2 sequences are LNHDA and SQIVND (reference sequence). The CDR3 sequence: CASSIVGTEHYNEQFF. The CDR3 DNA is TGTGCCAGTAGTATAGTAGGGACAGAACATTACAATGAGCAGTTCTTC. The whole variable domain, filled in from reference TRBV19 and TRBJ2-1, reads DGGITQSPKYLFRKEGQNVTLSCEQNLNHDAMYWYRQDPGQGLRLIYYSQIVNDFQKGDIAEGYSVSREKKESFPLTVTSAQKNPTAFYLCASSIVGTEHYNEQFFGPGTRLTVL.

This chain links TRBV6-1 with TRBJ2-2; weak D call: TRBD1 (6 bases). This CDR3 is 12 amino acids long. The germline V gene encodes CDR1 MNHNS and CDR2 SASEGT. The germline V and J ends were trimmed by 6 bases and 5 bases, with 7 bases remaining between them. The CDR3, as DNA: TGTGCCAGCAGGACAGGAACCGGGGAGCTGTTTTTT. Its protein product is CASRTGTGELFF.

In its sample, this clone was seen a few times. The rearrangement links TRBV11-1 to TRBJ1-1; D remains unclear. Trimming pared 2 bases from V and 0 bases from J, leaving 10 bases between. Germline-derived CDR1 and CDR2 are SGHAT and FQDESV (reference sequence). This CDR3 is 15 amino acids long. DNA of the CDR3: TGTGCCAGCAGCTTACGGGGTATCTTGAACACTGAAGCTTTCTTT. Its translation is CASSLRGILNTEAFF.

V usage is TRBV5-1 and J usage is TRBJ1-2, with 9 nucleotides matching TRBD1. CDR3 length: 18 residues. Germline-derived CDR1 and CDR2 are SGHRS and YFSETQ. V lost 4 bases to trimming and J lost 3 bases; unmatched junction nucleotides: 16. The DNA for the CDR3 is TGCGCCAGCAGCAACCACGGGACAGGGAACGGGAGGTACTATGGCTACACCTTC. Its protein product is CASSNHGTGNGRYYGYTF.

The chain uses TRBV7-9 and TRBJ2-1; D possibly corresponds to TRBD2 (6 bases). The CDR3 is made up of 15 amino acids. V lost 5 bases to trimming and J lost 2 bases, with 13 bases between them. CDR1 is SEHNR and CDR2 is FQNEAQ in the germline V gene (reference sequence). In DNA, the CDR3 is TGTGCCAGCAGCCCTAGGAGGGGAACCTACAATGAGCAGTTCTTC. Protein: CASSPRRGTYNEQFF.

This clone was picked up a small number of times. The V gene is TRBV4-3, the J gene TRBJ2-3, with D perhaps matching TRBD1 (5 bases). V shed 1 base and J shed 10 bases, with 21 bases lying between them. CDR3 length: 16 residues. CDR1 is LGHNA, CDR2 YSLEER, per germline. CDR3 coding DNA: TGCGCCAGCAGCCAAGGCCCCCAGGGCGGTCCAATTGCGCAGTATTTT. This encodes CASSQGPQGGPIAQYF.

This clone occurred a few times. This chain uses TRBV5-4 with TRBJ2-2; D perhaps matches TRBD2 (7 bases). The ends were cut back, 4 bases at V and 3 bases at J, with 16 bases in the middle. Germline V gene data show CDR1 as SGHNT and CDR2 as YYREEE (reference sequence). CDR3 length: 16 amino acids. The CDR3 region is CASSPPGGPDTGELFF. As DNA, the CDR3 is TGTGCCAGCAGCCCTCCGGGGGGCCCGGACACCGGGGAGCTGTTTTTT.